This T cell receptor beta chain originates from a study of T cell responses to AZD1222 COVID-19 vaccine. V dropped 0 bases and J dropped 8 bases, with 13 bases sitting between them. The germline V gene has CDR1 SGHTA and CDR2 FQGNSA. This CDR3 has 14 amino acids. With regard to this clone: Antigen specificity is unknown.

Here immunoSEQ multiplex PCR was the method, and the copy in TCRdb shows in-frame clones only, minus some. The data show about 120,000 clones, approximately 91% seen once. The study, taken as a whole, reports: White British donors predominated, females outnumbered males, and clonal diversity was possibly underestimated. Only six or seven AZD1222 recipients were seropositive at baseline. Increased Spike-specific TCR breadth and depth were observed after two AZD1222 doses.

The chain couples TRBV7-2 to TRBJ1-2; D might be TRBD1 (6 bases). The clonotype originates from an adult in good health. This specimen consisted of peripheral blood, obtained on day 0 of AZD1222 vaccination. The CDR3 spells CASSLAGGREGYTF. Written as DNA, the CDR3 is TGTGCCAGCAGCTTAGCGGGGGGCCGCGAGGGCTACACCTTC. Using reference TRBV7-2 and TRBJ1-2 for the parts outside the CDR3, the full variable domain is GAGVSQSPSNKVTEKGKDVELRCDPISGHTALYWYRQSLGQGLEFLIYFQGNSAPDKSGLPSDRFSAERTGGSVSTLTIQRTQQEDSAVYLCASSLAGGREGYTFGSGTRLTVV.